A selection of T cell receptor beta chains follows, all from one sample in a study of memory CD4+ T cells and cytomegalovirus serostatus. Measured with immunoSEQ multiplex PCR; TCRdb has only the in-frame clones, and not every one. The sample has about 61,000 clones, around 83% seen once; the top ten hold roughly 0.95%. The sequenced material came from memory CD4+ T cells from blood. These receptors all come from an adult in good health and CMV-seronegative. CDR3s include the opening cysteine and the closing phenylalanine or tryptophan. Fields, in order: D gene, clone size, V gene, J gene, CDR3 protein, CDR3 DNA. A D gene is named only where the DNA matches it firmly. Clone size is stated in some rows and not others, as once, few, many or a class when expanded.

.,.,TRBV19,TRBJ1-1,CASSTRLSEAFF,TGTGCCAGTAGTACCCGATTGTCTGAAGCTTTCTTT
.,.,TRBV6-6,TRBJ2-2,CASSYALRTGELFF,TGTGCCAGCAGTTACGCTCTAAGAACCGGGGAGCTGTTTTTT
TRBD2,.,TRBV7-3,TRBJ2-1,CASSFTSGGSNEQFF,TGTGCCAGCAGCTTCACTAGCGGGGGATCAAATGAGCAGTTCTTC
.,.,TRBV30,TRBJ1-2,CAWRGTRFYGYTF,TGTGCCTGGAGGGGGACCCGGTTTTATGGCTACACCTTC
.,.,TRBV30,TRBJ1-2,CAWSVFPGTRAYGYTF,TGTGCCTGGAGTGTATTCCCCGGGACTCGAGCCTATGGCTACACCTTC
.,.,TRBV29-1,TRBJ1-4,CSVRVATNEKLFF,TGCAGCGTTAGGGTTGCAACTAATGAAAAACTGTTTTTT
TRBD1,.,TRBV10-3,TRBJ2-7,CAIRGTEKYEQYF,TGTGCCATCAGGGGGACAGAGAAATACGAGCAGTACTTC
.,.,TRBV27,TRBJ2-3,CASSSHRVEDTQYF,TGTGCCAGCAGTTCCCATCGGGTGGAAGATACGCAGTATTTT
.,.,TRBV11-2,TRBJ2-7,CATKQGHSSYEQYF,TGTGCCACCAAACAAGGCCACAGCTCCTACGAGCAGTACTTC
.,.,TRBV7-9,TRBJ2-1,CASSLASDSNEQFF,TGTGCCAGCAGCTTAGCTTCCGACAGCAATGAGCAGTTCTTC
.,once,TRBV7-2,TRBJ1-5,CASSLDRQINQPQHF,TGTGCCAGCAGCTTAGACAGGCAGATCAATCAGCCCCAGCATTTT
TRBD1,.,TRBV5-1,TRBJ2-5,CASSPGTGGYQETQYF,TGCGCCAGCAGCCCTGGGACAGGGGGGTACCAAGAGACCCAGTACTTC
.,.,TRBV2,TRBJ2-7,CASSEVTYEQYF,TGTGCCAGCAGTGAGGTCACCTACGAGCAGTACTTC